This T cell receptor beta chain comes out of a study of blood T cell repertoires in COVID-19. For the study at large: Samples of COVID-19 (acute and convalescent) were obtained from the United States, Italy and Spain. From T cells, B-cell-depleted T cells, or PBMCs came the material, which was cDNA or gDNA.

Germline assignment: CDR1 SGHTS and CDR2 YDEGEE. Between the trimmed V and J ends, which lost 1 base and 0 bases, there was a span of 8 bases. This CDR3 is 14 amino acids long. As handled by the study authors: Reference gene primers were amplified, and this amplification served to estimate nucleated cell counts. TCRdb keeps only in-frame clones here, not all; method: immunoSEQ multiplex PCR. V, J and clone size derive from that table, while D and trimming were established from the DNA sequence. The table has more than 85,000 clones, 75% to 90% seen once. What was sequenced was peripheral blood. The chain combines TRBV5-8 with TRBJ2-7, with TRBD1 as a possible D gene (5 bases). This sequence originates from a woman aged 45-65 years with COVID-19, enrolled during active disease. The CDR3: CASSLNRLSYEQYF. The CDR3 coding sequence is TGTGCCAGCAGCTTGAACAGGCTCTCCTACGAGCAGTACTTC.